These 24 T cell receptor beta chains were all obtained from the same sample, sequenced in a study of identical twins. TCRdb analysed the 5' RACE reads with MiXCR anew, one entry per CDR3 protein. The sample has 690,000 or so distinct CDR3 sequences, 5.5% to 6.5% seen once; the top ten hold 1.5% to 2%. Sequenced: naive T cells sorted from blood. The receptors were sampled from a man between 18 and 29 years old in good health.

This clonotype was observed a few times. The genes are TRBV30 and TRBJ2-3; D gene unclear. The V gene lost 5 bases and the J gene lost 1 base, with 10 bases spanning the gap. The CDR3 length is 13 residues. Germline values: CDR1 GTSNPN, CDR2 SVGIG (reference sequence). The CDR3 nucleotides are TGTGCCTGGGATAAGCAGGGCACAGATACGCAGTATTTT. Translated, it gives CAWDKQGTDTQYF.

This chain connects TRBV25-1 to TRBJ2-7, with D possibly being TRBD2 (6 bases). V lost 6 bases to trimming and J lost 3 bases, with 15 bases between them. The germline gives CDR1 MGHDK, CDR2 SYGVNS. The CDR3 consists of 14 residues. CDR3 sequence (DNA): TGTGCCAGCAGCCCTAGTGGGGGGTACTACGAGCAGTACGTC. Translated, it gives CASSPSGGYYEQYV.

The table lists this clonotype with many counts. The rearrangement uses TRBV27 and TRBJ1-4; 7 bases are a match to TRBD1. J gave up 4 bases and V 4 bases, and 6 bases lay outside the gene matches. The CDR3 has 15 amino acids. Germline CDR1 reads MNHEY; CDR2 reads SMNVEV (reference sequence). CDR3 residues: CASSSMGQLNEKLFF. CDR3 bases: TGTGCCAGCAGTTCTATGGGACAGCTTAATGAAAAACTGTTTTTT.

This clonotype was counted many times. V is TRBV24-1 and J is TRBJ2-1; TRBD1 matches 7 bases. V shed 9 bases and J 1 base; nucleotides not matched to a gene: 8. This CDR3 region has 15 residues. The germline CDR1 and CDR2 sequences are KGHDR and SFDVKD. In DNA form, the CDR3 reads TGTGCCACCCTTGGGGCAGGGGGATCCTACAATGAGCAGTTCTTC. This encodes CATLGAGGSYNEQFF.

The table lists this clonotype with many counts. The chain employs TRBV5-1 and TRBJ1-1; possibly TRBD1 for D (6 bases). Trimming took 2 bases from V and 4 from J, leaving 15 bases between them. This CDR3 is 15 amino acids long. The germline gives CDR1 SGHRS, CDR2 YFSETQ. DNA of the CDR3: TGCGCCAGCAGCTTCGTTCCGACAGGAGGCACTGAAGCTTTCTTT. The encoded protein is CASSFVPTGGTEAFF.

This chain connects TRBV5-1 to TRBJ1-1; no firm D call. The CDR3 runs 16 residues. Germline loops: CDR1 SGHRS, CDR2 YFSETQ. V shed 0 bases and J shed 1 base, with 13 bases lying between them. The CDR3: CASSLGLEVRNTEAFF. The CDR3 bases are TGCGCCAGCAGCTTGGGTCTAGAGGTTCGGAACACTGAAGCTTTCTTT.

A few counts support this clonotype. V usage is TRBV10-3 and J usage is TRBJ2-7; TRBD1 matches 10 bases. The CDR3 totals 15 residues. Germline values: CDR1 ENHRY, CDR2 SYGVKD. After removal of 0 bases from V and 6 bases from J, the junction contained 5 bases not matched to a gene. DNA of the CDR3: TGTGCCATCAGTGAGTCGACAGGGGGCAAATCCGAGCAGTACTTC. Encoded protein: CAISESTGGKSEQYF.

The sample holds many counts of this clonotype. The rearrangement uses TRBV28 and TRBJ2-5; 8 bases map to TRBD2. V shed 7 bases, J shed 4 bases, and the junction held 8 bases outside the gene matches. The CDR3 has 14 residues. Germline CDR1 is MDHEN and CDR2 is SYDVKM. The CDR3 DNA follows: TGTGCCAGCAAGCTAAGCGGGAGTGGAGAGACCCAGTACTTC. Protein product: CASKLSGSGETQYF.

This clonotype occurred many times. The CDR3 DNA sequence: TGTGCCAGCAGCTCATACAGGGGCGGGGAGCTGTTTTTT. Its translation is CASSSYRGGELFF. This chain uses TRBV11-2 with TRBJ2-2, with 7 bases fitting TRBD1. Trimming cost V 4 bases and J 7 bases; bases outside gene matches: 3. Germline CDR1 SGHAT, CDR2 FQNNGV. The length of the CDR3 is 13 residues.

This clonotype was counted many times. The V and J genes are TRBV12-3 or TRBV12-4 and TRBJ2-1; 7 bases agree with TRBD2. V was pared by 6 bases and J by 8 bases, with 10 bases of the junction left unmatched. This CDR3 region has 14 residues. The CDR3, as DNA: TGTGCCAGCAGCCTACCAGCGGGAACGGATGAGCAGTTCTTC. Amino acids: CASSLPAGTDEQFF.

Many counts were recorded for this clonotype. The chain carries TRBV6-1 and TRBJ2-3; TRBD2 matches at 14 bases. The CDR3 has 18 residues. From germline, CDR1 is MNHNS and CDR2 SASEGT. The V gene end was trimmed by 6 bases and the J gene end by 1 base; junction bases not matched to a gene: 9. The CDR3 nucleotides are TGTGCCAGCAGGGGGACTAGCGGGAGTGCGCGCGGCACAGATACGCAGTATTTT. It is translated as CASRGTSGSARGTDTQYF.

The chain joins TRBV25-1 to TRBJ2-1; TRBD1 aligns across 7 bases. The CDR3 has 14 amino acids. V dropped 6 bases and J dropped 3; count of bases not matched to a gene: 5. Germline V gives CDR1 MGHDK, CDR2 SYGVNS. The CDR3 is CASRSGQSYNEQFF. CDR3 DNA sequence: TGTGCCAGCAGATCGGGACAGAGCTACAATGAGCAGTTCTTC. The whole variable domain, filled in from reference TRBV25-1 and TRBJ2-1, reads EADIYQTPRYLVIGTGKKITLECSQTMGHDKMYWYQQDPGMELHLIHYSYGVNSTEKGDLSSESTVSRIRTEHFPLTLESARPSHTSQYLCASRSGQSYNEQFFGPGTRLTVL.

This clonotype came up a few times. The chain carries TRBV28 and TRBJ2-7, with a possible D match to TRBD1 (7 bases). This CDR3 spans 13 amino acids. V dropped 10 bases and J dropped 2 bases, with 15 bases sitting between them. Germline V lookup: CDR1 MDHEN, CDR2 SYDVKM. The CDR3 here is CATRQGGTYEQYF. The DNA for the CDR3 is TGTGCCACCAGACAGGGCGGGACCTACGAGCAGTACTTC.

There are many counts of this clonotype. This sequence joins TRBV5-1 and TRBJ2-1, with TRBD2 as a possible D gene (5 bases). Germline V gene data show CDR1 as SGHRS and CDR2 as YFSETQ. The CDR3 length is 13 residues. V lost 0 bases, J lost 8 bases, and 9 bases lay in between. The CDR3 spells CASSLARGYEQFF. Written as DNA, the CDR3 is TGCGCCAGCAGCTTGGCGCGAGGGTATGAGCAGTTCTTC. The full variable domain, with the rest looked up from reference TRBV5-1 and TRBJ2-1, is KAGVTQTPRYLIKTRGQQVTLSCSPISGHRSVSWYQQTPGQGLQFLFEYFSETQRNKGNFPGRFSGRQFSNSRSEMNVSTLELGDSALYLCASSLARGYEQFFGPGTRLTVL.

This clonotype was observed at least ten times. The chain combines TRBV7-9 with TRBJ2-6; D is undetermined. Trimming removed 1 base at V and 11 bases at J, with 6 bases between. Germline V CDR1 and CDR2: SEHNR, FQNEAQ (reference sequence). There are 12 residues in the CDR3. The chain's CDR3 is CASSLEFYVLTF. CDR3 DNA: TGTGCCAGCAGCTTAGAGTTCTACGTCCTGACTTTC.

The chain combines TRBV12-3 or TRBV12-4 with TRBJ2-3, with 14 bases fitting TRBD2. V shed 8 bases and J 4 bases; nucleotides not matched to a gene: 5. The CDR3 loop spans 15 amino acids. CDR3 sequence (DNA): TGTGCCAGCGCCCAGGGACTAGCGGGAGCAGATACGCAGTATTTT. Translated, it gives CASAQGLAGADTQYF.

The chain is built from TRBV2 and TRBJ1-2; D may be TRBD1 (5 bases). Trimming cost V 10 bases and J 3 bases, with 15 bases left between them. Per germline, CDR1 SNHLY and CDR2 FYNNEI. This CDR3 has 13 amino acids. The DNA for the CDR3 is TGTGCCACCGAGGCCGGGGACGACTATGGCTACACCTTC. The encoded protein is CATEAGDDYGYTF.

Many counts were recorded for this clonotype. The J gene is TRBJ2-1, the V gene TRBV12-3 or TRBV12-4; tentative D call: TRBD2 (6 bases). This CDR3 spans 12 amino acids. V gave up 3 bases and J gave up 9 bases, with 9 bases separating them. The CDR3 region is CASSLRDPEQFF. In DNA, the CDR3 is TGTGCCAGCAGTTTGCGGGACCCTGAGCAGTTCTTC.

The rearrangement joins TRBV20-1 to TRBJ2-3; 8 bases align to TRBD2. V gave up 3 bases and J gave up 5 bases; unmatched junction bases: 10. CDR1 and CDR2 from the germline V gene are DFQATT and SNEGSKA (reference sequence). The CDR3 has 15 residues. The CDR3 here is CSASSASGQGDTQYF. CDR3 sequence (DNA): TGCAGTGCTAGTTCGGCTAGCGGGCAAGGAGATACGCAGTATTTT.

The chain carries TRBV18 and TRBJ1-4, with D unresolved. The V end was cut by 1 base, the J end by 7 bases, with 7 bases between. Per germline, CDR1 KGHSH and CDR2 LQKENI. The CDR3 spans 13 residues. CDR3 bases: TGTGCCAGCTCACCACAGCAGGTTGAAAAACTGTTTTTT. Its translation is CASSPQQVEKLFF.

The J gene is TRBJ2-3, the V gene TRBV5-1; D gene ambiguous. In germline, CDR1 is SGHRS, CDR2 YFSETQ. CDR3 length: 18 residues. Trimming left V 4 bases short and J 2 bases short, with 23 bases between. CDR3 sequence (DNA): TGCGCCAGCAGCCCCCGACTCGTCCCTATTGCTACCACAGATACGCAGTATTTT. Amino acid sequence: CASSPRLVPIATTDTQYF.

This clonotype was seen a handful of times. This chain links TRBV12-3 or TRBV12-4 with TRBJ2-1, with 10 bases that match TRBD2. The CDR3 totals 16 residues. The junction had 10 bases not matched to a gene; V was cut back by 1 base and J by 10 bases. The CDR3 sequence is CASSLGLAGVTFEQFF. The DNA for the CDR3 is TGTGCCAGCAGTTTAGGTCTAGCGGGAGTAACATTCGAGCAGTTCTTC.

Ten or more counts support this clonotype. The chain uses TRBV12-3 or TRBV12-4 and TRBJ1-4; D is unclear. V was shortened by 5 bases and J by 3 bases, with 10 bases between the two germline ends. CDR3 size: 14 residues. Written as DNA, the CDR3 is TGTGCCAGCAGTCCCCGACACCCTAATGAAAAACTGTTTTTT. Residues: CASSPRHPNEKLFF.

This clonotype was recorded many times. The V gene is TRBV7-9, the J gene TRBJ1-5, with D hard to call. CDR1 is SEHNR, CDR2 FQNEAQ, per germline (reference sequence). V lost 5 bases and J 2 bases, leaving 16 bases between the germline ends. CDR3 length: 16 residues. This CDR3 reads CASSPTDLLGNQPQHF. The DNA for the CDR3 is TGTGCCAGCAGCCCCACGGACCTGCTTGGCAATCAGCCCCAGCATTTT.